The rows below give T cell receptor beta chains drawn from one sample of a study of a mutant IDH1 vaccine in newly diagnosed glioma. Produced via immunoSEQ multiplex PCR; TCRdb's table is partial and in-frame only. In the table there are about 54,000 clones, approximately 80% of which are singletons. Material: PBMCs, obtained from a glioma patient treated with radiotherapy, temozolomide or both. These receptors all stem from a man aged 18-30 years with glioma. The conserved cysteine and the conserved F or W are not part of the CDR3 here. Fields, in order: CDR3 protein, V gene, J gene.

CDR3 protein: ASSYGGASYNEQF; V gene: TRBV6-5; J gene: TRBJ2-1
CDR3 protein: ASSPLGISYNEQF; V gene: TRBV6-6; J gene: TRBJ2-1
CDR3 protein: ASSQDRLSEKLF; V gene: TRBV7-2; J gene: TRBJ1-4
CDR3 protein: ASSQDTGSNQPQH; V gene: TRBV4-3; J gene: TRBJ1-5
CDR3 protein: ASSPLDRGANYGYT; V gene: TRBV27; J gene: TRBJ1-2
CDR3 protein: ASSVGGGTGNQPQH; V gene: TRBV19; J gene: TRBJ1-5
CDR3 protein: ASSFDGYGYT; V gene: TRBV13; J gene: TRBJ1-2
CDR3 protein: ASSQDDSSSSGANVLT; V gene: TRBV4-2; J gene: TRBJ2-6
CDR3 protein: ATRLGGGRDGYT; V gene: TRBV15; J gene: TRBJ1-2
CDR3 protein: ASSPTPGGYEQY; V gene: TRBV18; J gene: TRBJ2-7
CDR3 protein: AISERRTEAF; V gene: TRBV10-3; J gene: TRBJ1-1
CDR3 protein: ASMGTGIYGYT; V gene: TRBV2; J gene: TRBJ1-2
CDR3 protein: AWSVLGPYEQY; V gene: TRBV30; J gene: TRBJ2-7
CDR3 protein: ASSLRGGSYGYT; V gene: TRBV5-6; J gene: TRBJ1-2
CDR3 protein: ASSQDLTNRLNTEAF; V gene: TRBV4-2; J gene: TRBJ1-1
CDR3 protein: ASSVVDRPPQH; V gene: TRBV9; J gene: TRBJ1-5
CDR3 protein: ASSSPGQGANQPQH; V gene: TRBV28; J gene: TRBJ1-5
CDR3 protein: ASSYRVGVVTSPLH; V gene: TRBV6-5; J gene: TRBJ1-6
CDR3 protein: ASSPSPGVGNTIY; V gene: TRBV14; J gene: TRBJ1-3
CDR3 protein: ASSLAPTGHEQY; V gene: TRBV5-6; J gene: TRBJ2-7
CDR3 protein: ASSLDSYNEQF; V gene: TRBV5-6; J gene: TRBJ2-1
CDR3 protein: ASSPASGFSNEQF; V gene: TRBV18; J gene: TRBJ2-1
CDR3 protein: ASSYRIGYEQY; V gene: TRBV6-5; J gene: TRBJ2-7
CDR3 protein: ASSYGRSWGNTIY; V gene: TRBV6-5; J gene: TRBJ1-3
CDR3 protein: ATHATDTQY; V gene: TRBV28; J gene: TRBJ2-3
CDR3 protein: ASSRDRGQGGELF; V gene: TRBV5-1; J gene: TRBJ2-2
CDR3 protein: ASSLIQGANQPQH; V gene: TRBV28; J gene: TRBJ1-5
CDR3 protein: ASSLTSGRMNEQF; V gene: TRBV7-2; J gene: TRBJ2-1
CDR3 protein: ASSHRDRYNEAF; V gene: TRBV5-4; J gene: TRBJ1-1
CDR3 protein: ASSTSRQGDEAF; V gene: TRBV19; J gene: TRBJ1-1
CDR3 protein: ASSYSSQTYEQY; V gene: TRBV6-5; J gene: TRBJ2-7
CDR3 protein: ASSYAAGVYNEQF; V gene: TRBV6-6; J gene: TRBJ2-1
CDR3 protein: AWSVHFLAGNTIY; V gene: TRBV30; J gene: TRBJ1-3
CDR3 protein: ASSLAPTAYNEQF; V gene: TRBV5-1; J gene: TRBJ2-1
CDR3 protein: ASSLSGQGWDTIY; V gene: TRBV5-1; J gene: TRBJ1-3
CDR3 protein: AWSTGQGSNTEAF; V gene: TRBV30; J gene: TRBJ1-1
CDR3 protein: ASSSISGSRYEQY; V gene: TRBV5-1; J gene: TRBJ2-7
CDR3 protein: ASSLGTEAF; V gene: TRBV28; J gene: TRBJ1-1
CDR3 protein: ASSAQITGLSSYNSPLH; V gene: TRBV9; J gene: TRBJ1-6
CDR3 protein: ASSELGGFNYGYT; V gene: TRBV2; J gene: TRBJ1-2
CDR3 protein: ASSQFRLRDSPLH; V gene: TRBV4-1; J gene: TRBJ1-6
CDR3 protein: ASKITEGTIYGYT; V gene: TRBV6-1; J gene: TRBJ1-2